The present TCR beta chain was sequenced within a study of T cell changes during pregnancy in multiple sclerosis. In this sample, this clone turned up once. The table came from immunoSEQ multiplex PCR; TCRdb's copy has only in-frame clones and leaves some out. The sample yields some 50,000 clones, about 95% seen once. Germline V gene sequence: CDR1 SEHNR, CDR2 FQNEAQ (reference sequence). Trimming left V 2 bases short and J 2 bases short, with 12 bases between. CDR3 length: 15 residues. This chain joins TRBV7-9 and TRBJ1-1, with D uncertain. The TCR comes from a female donor with multiple sclerosis, enrolled in a pregnancy study. The sample in question was CD8+ T cells from peripheral blood mononuclear cells, obtained in the first trimester of pregnancy. CDR3 residues: CASSLSAVVNTEAFF. The CDR3 region has the DNA TGTGCCAGCAGCTTATCGGCGGTTGTTAACACTGAAGCTTTCTTT.